What follows are 15 T cell receptor beta chains derived from one specimen sequenced in a study of CD8 T cells in ankylosing spondylitis. Whole-study findings and limits: A motif of roughly 8 highly homologous TCR beta variants was seen as apparently characteristic of ankylosing spondylitis blood.

TCRdb redid the calling of the 5' RACE reads with MiXCR, one entry per CDR3 protein. In the table there are around 480,000 distinct CDR3 sequences, under 20% of which are singletons. Their target antigens are unknown. Sequenced material: blood, either unsorted or a sorted T cell fraction (not recorded which). These receptors were taken from a male donor with ankylosing spondylitis.

This clonotype was seen only a few times. The rearrangement uses TRBV7-9 and TRBJ2-7, with D tentatively TRBD1 or TRBD2 (5 bases each). The V and J ends lost 2 bases and 5 bases respectively, with 16 bases between them. The CDR3 covers 15 residues. Germline lookup yields CDR1 SEHNR and CDR2 FQNEAQ (reference sequence). The CDR3 sequence is CASSLWDPTTHEQYF. In nucleotides, the CDR3 is TGTGCCAGCAGCTTATGGGACCCAACAACCCACGAGCAGTACTTC.

The rearrangement uses TRBV20-1 and TRBJ2-1; 16 bases are shared with TRBD2. V gave up 3 bases and J gave up 9 bases; unmatched junction bases: 8. Germline values: CDR1 DFQATT, CDR2 SNEGSKA (reference sequence). The CDR3 spans 16 residues. The CDR3 DNA reads TGCAGTGCTAGCCCCGGGACTAGCGGGGGGGCCGGTGAGCAGTTCTTC. It encodes CSASPGTSGGAGEQFF.

The chain couples TRBV20-1 to TRBJ2-1; no definite D call. Trimming removed 6 bases at V and 8 bases at J, with 14 bases between. Germline values: CDR1 DFQATT, CDR2 SNEGSKA (reference sequence). The CDR3 has 12 amino acids. CDR3 sequence (DNA): TGCAGTGCGTCGAATAGTGGGGATGAGCAGTTCTTC. As protein: CSASNSGDEQFF.

This clonotype was picked up many times. This chain joins TRBV20-1 and TRBJ1-1; tentatively, D is TRBD1 (6 bases). V lost 4 bases, J lost 4 bases, and 19 bases lay in between. The CDR3 spans 15 residues. Germline CDR1 is DFQATT and CDR2 is SNEGSKA (reference sequence). The CDR3 loop is CSATPLGGTSTEAFF. CDR3 nucleotide sequence: TGCAGTGCTACCCCATTAGGGGGGACCAGCACTGAAGCTTTCTTT.

This chain links TRBV2 with TRBJ1-2; D is uncertain. Trimming removed 7 bases at V and 3 bases at J, with 9 bases between. Germline CDR1 and CDR2: SNHLY and FYNNEI. The CDR3 loop spans 12 amino acids. Here the CDR3 reads CASTITDYGYTF. CDR3 bases: TGTGCCAGCACCATCACGGACTATGGCTACACCTTC.

The J gene is TRBJ2-1, the V gene TRBV20-1, with TRBD2 identical over 10 bases. V lost 4 bases and J lost 4; bases outside the gene matches: 4. CDR3 size: 14 residues. In germline, CDR1 is DFQATT, CDR2 SNEGSKA (reference sequence). The CDR3 DNA is TGCAGTGCTACATCTAGCGGGGGTTACAATGAGCAGTTCTTC. Translating it yields CSATSSGGYNEQFF.

The table lists this clonotype with a few counts. V gene TRBV10-3 combines with J gene TRBJ1-3; D unresolved. The germline V gene encodes CDR1 ENHRY and CDR2 SYGVKD. V was cut by 6 bases and J by 1 base, with 13 bases left in between. The CDR3 spans 15 residues. DNA for the CDR3: TGTGCCATCAGAACCGAGATGGTATCTGGAAACACCATATATTTT. Encoded protein: CAIRTEMVSGNTIYF.

This clonotype was observed a few times. The chain uses TRBV2 and TRBJ2-3; D might be TRBD2 (5 bases). CDR1 is SNHLY, CDR2 FYNNEI, per germline. V was clipped by 1 base and J by 2 bases, with 13 bases between them. The CDR3 is 16 residues long. CDR3 in DNA: TGTGCCAGCAGTGAAGAGGCAACTAGATACACAGATACGCAGTATTTT. Its protein product is CASSEEATRYTDTQYF. The full variable domain, in which reference TRBV2 and TRBJ2-3 provide the parts outside the CDR3, is EPEVTQTPSHQVTQMGQEVILRCVPISNHLYFYWYRQILGQKVEFLVSFYNNEISEKSEIFDDQFSVERPDGSNFTLKIRSTKLEDSAMYFCASSEEATRYTDTQYFGPGTRLTVL.

This clonotype has at least ten counts. The rearrangement uses TRBV12-3 or TRBV12-4 and TRBJ2-1; TRBD2 aligns across 8 bases. Losses at the gene ends were 4 bases for V and 7 bases for J; bases not matched to a gene: 9. The CDR3 has 15 amino acids. CDR3: CASSSTSGSRNEQFF. CDR3 bases: TGTGCCAGCAGTTCGACCAGCGGGAGTCGTAATGAGCAGTTCTTC.

The sample holds a few counts of this clonotype. The chain links TRBV7-2 to TRBJ1-1; 7 nucleotides agree with TRBD1. The V gene's germline CDR1 is SGHTA and CDR2 FQGNSA. This CDR3 comprises 16 residues. J was trimmed by 3 bases and V by 7 bases; bases with no gene match: 14. This CDR3 is CASMISTGEGHTEAFF. CDR3 sequence (DNA): TGTGCCAGCATGATCTCAACAGGGGAAGGGCACACTGAAGCTTTCTTT. The variable domain in full, with the rest retrieved from reference TRBV7-2 and TRBJ1-1, is GAGVSQSPSNKVTEKGKDVELRCDPISGHTALYWYRQSLGQGLEFLIYFQGNSAPDKSGLPSDRFSAERTGGSVSTLTIQRTQQEDSAVYLCASMISTGEGHTEAFFGQGTRLTVV.

This clonotype was seen at least ten times. The rearrangement uses TRBV29-1 and TRBJ2-7; a weak D match, TRBD1 (6 bases). V was shortened by 7 bases and J by 2 bases, with 24 bases between the two germline ends. CDR3 size: 16 residues. The germline V gene has CDR1 SQVTM and CDR2 ANQGSEA. The CDR3 DNA is TGCAGCGCCCCGACAGGATGGGCCTCGAACCCCTACGAGCAGTACTTC. Translation: CSAPTGWASNPYEQYF.

The rearrangement uses TRBV12-3 or TRBV12-4 and TRBJ2-2; the match to TRBD2 covers 15 bases. V lost 3 bases, J lost 3 bases, and 5 bases stayed unmatched. The CDR3 consists of 18 residues. The CDR3 loop is CASSFEGLAGGYTGELFF. In DNA, the CDR3 is TGTGCCAGCAGTTTTGAGGGACTAGCGGGGGGCTACACCGGGGAGCTGTTTTTT.

Here the CDR3 reads CASSRGVSSYGYTF. The DNA for the CDR3 is TGTGCCAGCAGCCGAGGGGTCTCATCCTATGGCTACACCTTC. J is TRBJ1-2 and V is TRBV12-3 or TRBV12-4, with TRBD1 as a possible D gene (5 bases). This CDR3 has 14 amino acids. V shed 6 bases and J shed 4 bases, with 15 bases lying between them.

This clonotype has more than one count but fewer than ten. The V call is TRBV28, the J call TRBJ2-7, with D unclear. The CDR3 loop spans 13 amino acids. CDR1 is MDHEN, CDR2 SYDVKM, per germline. Between the trimmed V and J ends, which lost 4 bases and 2 bases, there was a span of 9 bases. CDR3 DNA: TGTGCCAGCAGTTCGGACCAGACCTACGAGCAGTACTTC. This encodes CASSSDQTYEQYF.

This clonotype was counted a few times. The chain uses TRBV12-5 and TRBJ1-4; D not certain. This CDR3 spans 15 amino acids. Germline CDR1 and CDR2: LGHNT and FRNRAP. The germline V and J ends were trimmed by 3 bases and 4 bases, with 12 bases remaining between them. The DNA for the CDR3 is TGTGCTAGTGGTTTCCCAGGACTCTGTAATGAAAAACTGTTTTTT. Translating gives CASGFPGLCNEKLFF. The whole variable domain, filled in from reference TRBV12-5 and TRBJ1-4, reads DARVTQTPRHKVTEMGQEVTMRCQPILGHNTVFWYRQTMMQGLELLAYFRNRAPLDDSGMPKDRFSAEMPDATLATLKIQPSEPRDSAVYFCASGFPGLCNEKLFFGSGTQLSVL.